This T cell receptor beta chain appears in the sequencing data of a study of shared clonotypes between healthy human individuals. In the study overall: Each donor contributed plates that comprised three CD4 naive, three CD4 memory, two CD8 naive and one CD8 memory.

The germline V gene encodes CDR1 SGHAT and CDR2 FQNNGV. Trimming pared 5 bases from V and 6 bases from J, leaving 26 bases between. CDR3 length equals 18 residues. Study-wide results and caveats: Clonotype sharing among donors, it was expected, would be affected by sequencing depth.

It was CD45RO-negative cells, positively selected for CCR7, that made up naive CD8 cells, with terminally differentiated effector memory CD45RA+ cells excluded. A word on this clone: Its antigen is undetermined.

Replicate PCRs for sorted subsets used 200 ng DNA; this equaled 25,000 to 30,000 T cell genomes. The table came from immunoSEQ multiplex PCR; TCRdb's copy has only in-frame clones and leaves some out. Seen here are approximately 1.9 million clones, 90% to 95% observed once, and the top ten hold under 2%. The TCR originated in a man between 18 and 29 years old in good health. Some clones in this sample may be carry-over from other donors' samples. The chain carries TRBV11-2 and TRBJ1-3, with D possibly TRBD1 on 5 matching bases. The sequencing input was naive CD8+ T cells from PBMCs. The CDR3 protein is CASSPWEGPSYTPNTIYF. In nucleotides, the CDR3 is TGTGCCAGCAGCCCCTGGGAGGGACCATCCTACACGCCAAACACCATATATTTT.